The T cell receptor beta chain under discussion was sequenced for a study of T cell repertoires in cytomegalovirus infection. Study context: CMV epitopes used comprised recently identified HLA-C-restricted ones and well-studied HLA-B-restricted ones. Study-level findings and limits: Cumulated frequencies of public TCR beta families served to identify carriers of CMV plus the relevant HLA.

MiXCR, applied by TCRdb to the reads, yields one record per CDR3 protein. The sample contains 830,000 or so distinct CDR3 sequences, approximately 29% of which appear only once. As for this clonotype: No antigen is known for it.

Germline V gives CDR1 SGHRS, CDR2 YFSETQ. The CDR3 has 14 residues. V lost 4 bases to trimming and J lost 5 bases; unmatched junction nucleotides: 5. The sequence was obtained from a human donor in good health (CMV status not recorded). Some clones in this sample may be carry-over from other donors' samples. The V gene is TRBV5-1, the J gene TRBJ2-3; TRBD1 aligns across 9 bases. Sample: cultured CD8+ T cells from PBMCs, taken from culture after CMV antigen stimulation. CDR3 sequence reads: CASSRRTGEDTQYF. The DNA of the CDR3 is TGCGCCAGCAGCCGCCGGACAGGGGAAGATACGCAGTATTTT.